The 23 T cell receptor beta chains listed next were all sequenced from one sample in a study of human T cells and chemical hapten exposure. MiXCR was run by TCRdb on the RACE reads, yielding one entry per CDR3 protein. The repertoire consists of roughly 89,000 distinct CDR3 sequences, with 9.5% to 13% occurring once and the leading ten covering approximately 1.1%. Sample time point: patch test 3, about 24 weeks after DPC sensitization. Treatment described: therapeutic diphenylcyclopropenone sensitization with weekly scalp DPC. The source material was whole blood, sampled in connection with sensitization to the hapten diphenylcyclopropenone (DPC). The receptors derive from a woman in her 30s with alopecia areata. Some clones in this sample may be carry-over from other donors' samples.

As to this clonotype: Possible read error: a much larger clone is one base away. This likely comes from a read error, as the CDR3 has no conserved phenylalanine or tryptophan at its end. The chain employs TRBV6-1 and TRBJ2-3, with 9 bases aligning to TRBD1. The CDR3 loop spans 15 amino acids. After removal of 4 bases from V and 2 bases from J, the junction contained 4 bases not matched to a gene. CDR1 is MNHNS, CDR2 SASEGT, per germline. CDR3 DNA: TGTGCCAGCAGTGCCGGGACAGGGCACACAGATACGCAGTATTTA. This translates into CASSAGTGHTDTQYL.

This chain connects TRBV28 to TRBJ2-3; TRBD2 agrees at 11 bases. CDR3 length equals 15 residues. The J segment lost 14 bases and the V segment lost 4 bases, leaving 14 bases of the junction unmatched. Germline values: CDR1 MDHEN, CDR2 SYDVKM. DNA for the CDR3: TGTGCCAGCAGTTCTTGGACTAGCGGGCCTCAAACGAGGTATTTT. Protein product: CASSSWTSGPQTRYF.

This clonotype was seen ten or more times. The V gene is TRBV28, the J gene TRBJ1-5; TRBD1 matches 11 bases. CDR1 and CDR2 from the germline V gene are MDHEN and SYDVKM. V shed 10 bases, J shed 5 bases, and the junction held 10 bases outside the gene matches. The CDR3 covers 15 residues. CDR3 in DNA: TGTGCCATCAAGAGACCGGGACAGGGGGATCAGCCCCAGCATTTT. It encodes CAIKRPGQGDQPQHF. The complete variable domain, with remaining parts taken from reference TRBV28 and TRBJ1-5, reads DVKVTQSSRYLVKRTGEKVFLECVQDMDHENMFWYRQDPGLGLRLIYFSYDVKMKEKGDIPEGYSVSREKKERFSLILESASTNQTSMYLCAIKRPGQGDQPQHFGDGTRLSIL.

This clonotype was detected ten times or more. This chain links TRBV4-2 with TRBJ2-7, with TRBD2 matching over 10 bases. Trimming cost V 7 bases and J 3 bases; bases outside gene matches: 12. This CDR3 contains 16 residues. The germline gives CDR1 LGHNA, CDR2 YNFKEQ. Written as DNA, the CDR3 is TGTGCCAGCACCCGGGACCGGACTAGCGGAATCTACGAGCAGTACTTC. The encoded protein is CASTRDRTSGIYEQYF.

In this sample, this clonotype turned up many times. This chain links TRBV10-3 with TRBJ2-7, with D possibly matching TRBD1 (5 bases). The CDR3 runs 14 residues. CDR1 and CDR2 (germline): ENHRY, SYGVKD. Trimming removed 5 bases from V and 5 bases from J, with 16 bases in between. The DNA for the CDR3 is TGTGCCATCAGTAGGGGTGAGCTTTTGGACGAGCAGTACTTC. Its translation: CAISRGELLDEQYF.

This clonotype was detected ten times or more. The chain uses TRBV28 and TRBJ1-5; 7 nucleotides line up with TRBD1. Trimming at V came to 6 bases and at J to 0 bases, leaving 5 bases not matched to a gene. Per germline, CDR1 MDHEN and CDR2 SYDVKM. The CDR3 is 15 amino acids. CDR3 DNA: TGTGCCAGCAGCCCAGGGACAGTTAGCAATCAGCCCCAGCATTTT. Translated, it gives CASSPGTVSNQPQHF.

This clonotype was seen a few times. This chain uses TRBV6-2 or TRBV6-3 with TRBJ2-3; a possible D gene is TRBD1 (7 bases). V was pared by 5 bases and J by 4 bases, with 13 bases between. The CDR3 is made up of 14 amino acids. The germline gives CDR1 MNHEY, CDR2 SVGEGT. The CDR3 coding sequence is TGTGCCAGCAGTACAGGGGAGGAAGCAGATACGCAGTATTTT. Translating it yields CASSTGEEADTQYF.

This clonotype was seen repeatedly, ten times or more. The V and J genes are TRBV10-3 and TRBJ2-3; D possibly matches TRBD1 or TRBD2 (6 bases each). Trimming removed 0 bases from V and 3 bases from J, with 13 bases in between. CDR3 length: 16 residues. From germline, CDR1 is ENHRY and CDR2 SYGVKD. Here the CDR3 reads CAISESGGGRTDTQYF. DNA of the CDR3: TGTGCCATCAGTGAGTCAGGAGGGGGGAGGACAGATACGCAGTATTTT.

This chain connects TRBV4-1 to TRBJ1-3; 7 nucleotides align to TRBD1. Germline assignment: CDR1 MGHRA and CDR2 YSYEKL. The CDR3 covers 16 residues. The ends lost 1 base at V and 0 bases at J; junction bases unmatched: 3. CDR3 DNA sequence: TGCGCCAGCAGCCAAGGGACAGGCCTCTCTGGAAACACCATATATTTT. This codes for CASSQGTGLSGNTIYF.

V gene TRBV10-3 combines with J gene TRBJ1-5; 9 bases line up with TRBD1. V gave up 2 bases and J gave up 7 bases; unmatched junction bases: 3. The CDR3 is 14 amino acids. CDR1 ENHRY and CDR2 SYGVKD come from the germline V gene. This CDR3 reads CAISEDRGGQPQHF. CDR3 DNA sequence: TGTGCCATCAGTGAGGACAGGGGGGGCCAGCCCCAGCATTTT.

This clonotype was seen many times. This chain links TRBV29-1 with TRBJ1-2, with D perhaps TRBD1 (5 bases). The length of the CDR3 is 12 residues. Germline loops: CDR1 SQVTM, CDR2 ANQGSEA. V shed 7 bases and J shed 2 bases, with 11 bases lying between them. The CDR3 DNA follows: TGCAGCGGAGGGGAGAAGAACTATGGCTACACCTTC. This translates into CSGGEKNYGYTF.

This clonotype was detected only a few times. The chain has TRBV9 and TRBJ1-1; 10 bases map to TRBD1. The CDR3 covers 15 residues. CDR1 is SGDLS, CDR2 YYNGEE, per germline. The junction had 6 bases not matched to a gene; V was cut back by 3 bases and J by 4 bases. CDR3 residues: CASSGQGAITTEAFF. In DNA form, the CDR3 reads TGTGCCAGCAGCGGACAGGGGGCTATTACCACTGAAGCTTTCTTT.

The chain joins TRBV11-2 to TRBJ2-1; 10 bases map to TRBD2. J was trimmed by 8 bases and V by 1 base; bases with no gene match: 8. Germline values: CDR1 SGHAT, CDR2 FQNNGV. CDR3 length: 16 residues. CDR3 coding DNA: TGTGCCAGCAGCTTAGCGAGGGCTAGCGGGAGCTATGAGCAGTTCTTC. It specifies CASSLARASGSYEQFF.

This clonotype has at least ten counts. The rearrangement links TRBV29-1 to TRBJ2-5; 9 nucleotides match TRBD1. V trimming: 6 bases; J trimming: 5 bases; junction bases outside the gene matches: 7. Looked up from germline, CDR1 is SQVTM and CDR2 is ANQGSEA. This CDR3 contains 13 residues. CDR3 region: CSVKQGAQETQYF. The CDR3 DNA follows: TGCAGCGTCAAACAGGGGGCACAGGAGACCCAGTACTTC.

The V gene is TRBV7-9, the J gene TRBJ2-2; D is perhaps TRBD2 (6 bases). Germline assignment: CDR1 SEHNR and CDR2 FQNEAQ (reference sequence). This CDR3 spans 15 amino acids. Trimming stripped 2 bases from V and 4 bases from J, with 11 bases between. The CDR3 region has the DNA TGTGCCAGCAGCTTATTGGCGGGGTCCACCGGGGAGCTGTTTTTT. Translated: CASSLLAGSTGELFF. The entire variable domain, with the rest obtained from reference TRBV7-9 and TRBJ2-2, is as follows: DTGVSQNPRHKITKRGQNVTFRCDPISEHNRLYWYRQTLGQGPEFLTYFQNEAQLEKSRLLSDRFSAERPKGSFSTLEIQRTEQGDSAMYLCASSLLAGSTGELFFGEGSRLTVL.

There are many counts of this clonotype. The chain couples TRBV21-1 to TRBJ1-5. TRBV21-1 is a documented pseudogene. CDR3 size: 16 residues. CDR3 sequence reads: CASSKRDWPSNQPQHF. For the CDR3, the DNA is TGTGCCAGCAGCAAACGGGACTGGCCTAGCAATCAGCCCCAGCATTTT.

This clonotype was detected many times. The chain links TRBV12-3 or TRBV12-4 to TRBJ1-5, with TRBD1 as a possible D gene (5 bases). CDR3 size: 18 residues. V lost 0 bases and J 4 bases, leaving 19 bases between the germline ends. For the CDR3, the DNA is TGTGCCAGCAGTTTAGCGCTAGTGGGTGGGGGTTGGAATCAGCCCCAGCATTTT. Translation gives CASSLALVGGGWNQPQHF.

This clonotype was detected many times. V is TRBV2 and J is TRBJ1-1; TRBD1 matches at 11 bases. After removal of 6 bases from V and 1 base from J, the junction contained 1 base not matched to a gene. Germline V lookup: CDR1 SNHLY, CDR2 FYNNEI. CDR3 length: 14 amino acids. CDR3 sequence reads: CASRGTGGNTEAFF. CDR3 coding DNA: TGTGCCAGCAGGGGGACAGGGGGGAACACTGAAGCTTTCTTT.

This clonotype was observed a few times. The chain recombines TRBV5-5 with TRBJ1-5; no clear D gene. The CDR3 is 13 residues long. Trimming cost V 0 bases and J 5 bases, with 6 bases left between them. Germline V CDR1 and CDR2: SGHKS, YYEKEE (reference sequence). CDR3 in amino acids: CASSLVPYQPQHF. The CDR3, as DNA: TGTGCCAGCAGCTTGGTCCCTTATCAGCCCCAGCATTTT. Complete variable domain (other parts from reference TRBV5-5 and TRBJ1-5): DAGVTQSPTHLIKTRGQQVTLRCSPISGHKSVSWYQQVLGQGPQFIFQYYEKEERGRGNFPDRFSARQFPNYSSELNVNALLLGDSALYLCASSLVPYQPQHFGDGTRLSIL.

V usage is TRBV15 and J usage is TRBJ1-2, with D tentatively TRBD1 (6 bases). Germline CDR1 is LNHNV and CDR2 is YYDKDF (reference sequence). Trimming removed 0 bases from V and 4 bases from J, with 12 bases in between. CDR3 length: 15 residues. The CDR3 is CATSRDITGSYGYTF. The CDR3 region has the DNA TGTGCCACCAGCAGAGATATAACAGGGAGCTATGGCTACACCTTC.

This clonotype was observed at least ten times. V gene TRBV29-1 combines with J gene TRBJ2-1; D may be TRBD2 (6 bases). The CDR3 has 11 residues. Germline V lookup: CDR1 SQVTM, CDR2 ANQGSEA. The CDR3 sequence is CTARGGNEQFF. The CDR3 bases are TGCACCGCCCGGGGAGGCAATGAGCAGTTCTTC.

In this sample, this clonotype turned up many times. The chain combines TRBV9 with TRBJ2-3; no definite D call. V was cut by 3 bases and J by 4 bases, with 6 bases left in between. The CDR3 totals 12 residues. The germline CDR1 and CDR2 sequences are SGDLS and YYNGEE. The CDR3 sequence: CASSGSADTQYF. The DNA for the CDR3 is TGTGCCAGCAGCGGAAGCGCAGATACGCAGTATTTT.

This clonotype occurred many times. V usage is TRBV6-5 and J usage is TRBJ2-7; D gene ambiguous. This CDR3 region has 15 residues. Germline CDR1 and CDR2: MNHEY and SVGAGI. V lost 0 bases and J lost 4, with 13 bases in between. CDR3 sequence: CASSYSTAPQYEQYF. CDR3 DNA: TGTGCCAGCAGTTACTCGACGGCCCCACAGTACGAGCAGTACTTC.